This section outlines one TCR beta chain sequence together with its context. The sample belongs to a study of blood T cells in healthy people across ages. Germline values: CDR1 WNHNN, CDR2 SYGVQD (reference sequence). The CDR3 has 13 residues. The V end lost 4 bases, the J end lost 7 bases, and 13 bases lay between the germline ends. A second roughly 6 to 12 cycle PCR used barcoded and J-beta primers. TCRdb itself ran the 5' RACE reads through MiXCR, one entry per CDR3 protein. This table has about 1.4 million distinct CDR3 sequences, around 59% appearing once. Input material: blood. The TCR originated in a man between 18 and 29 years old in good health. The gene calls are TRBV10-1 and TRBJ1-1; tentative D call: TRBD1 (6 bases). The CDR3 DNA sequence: TGCGCCAGCAGTGGACAGGATCGAGGTGAAGCTTTCTTT. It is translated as CASSGQDRGEAFF.